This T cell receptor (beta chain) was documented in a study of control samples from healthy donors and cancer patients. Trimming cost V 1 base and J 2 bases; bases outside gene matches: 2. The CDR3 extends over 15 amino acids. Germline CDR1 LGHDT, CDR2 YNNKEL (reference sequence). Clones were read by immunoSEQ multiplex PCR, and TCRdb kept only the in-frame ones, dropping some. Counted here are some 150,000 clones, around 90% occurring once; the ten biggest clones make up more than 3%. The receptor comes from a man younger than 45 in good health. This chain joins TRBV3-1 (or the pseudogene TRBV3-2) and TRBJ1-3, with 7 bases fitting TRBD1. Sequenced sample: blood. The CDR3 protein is CASSQGGTAGNTIYF. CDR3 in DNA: TGTGCCAGCAGCCAAGGTGGGACAGCTGGAAACACCATATATTTT.